This T cell receptor beta chain was captured in a study of blood T cell repertoires in COVID-19. Per the original data handling: Amplification of reference gene primers provided the estimated nucleated cell counts. Assay: immunoSEQ multiplex PCR; the TCRdb copy retains only in-frame clones and omits some. V and J calls plus clone size are reproduced from that table; the DNA served to infer D and trimming. Of about 76,000 clones listed, 80% to 90% are singletons. CDR3 length: 14 residues. Trimming took 0 bases from V and 7 from J, leaving 11 bases between them. Germline V gene sequence: CDR1 SGHTS, CDR2 YDEGEE.

The sample taken for sequencing was peripheral blood. The V and J genes are TRBV5-8 and TRBJ1-5; TRBD1 is a possible D gene (6 bases). This clonotype was sampled from a woman aged 55 to 70 with acute or convalescent COVID-19. The CDR3 is CASSLEGVRQPQHF. In nucleotides, the CDR3 is TGTGCCAGCAGCTTGGAGGGGGTTAGGCAGCCCCAGCATTTT.